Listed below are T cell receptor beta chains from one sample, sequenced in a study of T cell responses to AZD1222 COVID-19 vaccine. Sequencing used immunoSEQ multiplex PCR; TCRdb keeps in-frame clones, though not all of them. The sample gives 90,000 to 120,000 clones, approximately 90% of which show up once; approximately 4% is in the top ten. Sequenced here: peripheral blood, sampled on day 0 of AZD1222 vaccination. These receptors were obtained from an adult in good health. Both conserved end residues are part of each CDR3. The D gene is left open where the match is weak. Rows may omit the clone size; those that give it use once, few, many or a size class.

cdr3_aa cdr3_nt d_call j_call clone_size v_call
CSGGGATNEKLFF TGCAGCGGGGGGGGCGCAACTAATGAAAAACTGTTTTTT NA TRBJ1-4 NA TRBV29-1
CASKGGGPVGEQFF TGTGCCAGTAAAGGGGGAGGGCCCGTAGGTGAGCAGTTCTTC NA TRBJ2-1 NA TRBV19
CAWSGYSGNTIYF TGTGCCTGGTCCGGTTACTCTGGAAACACCATATATTTT NA TRBJ1-3 NA TRBV30
CASSLTGRIGELFF TGCGCCAGCAGCTTGACAGGGCGGATCGGGGAGCTGTTTTTT NA TRBJ2-2 NA TRBV5-1
CASSQSRHSGGYTF TGTGCCAGCAGCCAATCGAGACATTCTGGTGGCTACACCTTC NA TRBJ1-2 NA TRBV3-1/TRBV3-2
CASSNPEGGETQYF TGCGCCAGCAGCAATCCCGAGGGAGGAGAGACCCAGTACTTC NA TRBJ2-5 NA TRBV5-1
CASSLTRTEAFF TGTGCCAGCAGTTTGACAAGAACTGAAGCTTTCTTT NA TRBJ1-1 NA TRBV12-3/TRBV12-4
CASGGGGGYTF TGTGCCAGCGGAGGGGGAGGCGGCTACACCTTC NA TRBJ1-2 NA TRBV9
CASSPTAREGYEQYF TGTGCCAGCAGCCCCACCGCAAGAGAGGGCTACGAGCAGTACTTC NA TRBJ2-7 NA TRBV7-2
CAIRLNGEDTQYF TGTGCCATCAGACTAAACGGCGAAGATACGCAGTATTTT NA TRBJ2-3 NA TRBV10-3
CASSLLTGGWYTEAFF TGTGCCAGCAGCTTGTTAACAGGGGGTTGGTACACTGAAGCTTTCTTT TRBD1 TRBJ1-1 once TRBV5-5
CASSYAGDGYTF TGTGCCAGCAGTTACGCGGGGGACGGCTACACCTTC NA TRBJ1-2 NA TRBV6-2/TRBV6-3
CATSRDMGTNTIYF TGTGCCACCAGCAGAGATATGGGGACGAACACCATATATTTT NA TRBJ1-3 once TRBV15
CASSLASVVVNNQPQHF TGTGCCAGCAGTTTGGCCTCAGTGGTCGTGAACAATCAGCCCCAGCATTTT NA TRBJ1-5 NA TRBV28
CSASNGAHDTGELFF TGCAGTGCTAGTAACGGGGCCCATGACACCGGGGAGCTGTTTTTT NA TRBJ2-2 NA TRBV20-1
CASSFGGAGTEAFF TGCGCCAGCAGCTTTGGTGGGGCTGGAACTGAAGCTTTCTTT NA TRBJ1-1 NA TRBV5-1
CASSTGSGYTF TGTGCCAGCAGCACAGGGTCGGGCTACACCTTC NA TRBJ1-2 NA TRBV28